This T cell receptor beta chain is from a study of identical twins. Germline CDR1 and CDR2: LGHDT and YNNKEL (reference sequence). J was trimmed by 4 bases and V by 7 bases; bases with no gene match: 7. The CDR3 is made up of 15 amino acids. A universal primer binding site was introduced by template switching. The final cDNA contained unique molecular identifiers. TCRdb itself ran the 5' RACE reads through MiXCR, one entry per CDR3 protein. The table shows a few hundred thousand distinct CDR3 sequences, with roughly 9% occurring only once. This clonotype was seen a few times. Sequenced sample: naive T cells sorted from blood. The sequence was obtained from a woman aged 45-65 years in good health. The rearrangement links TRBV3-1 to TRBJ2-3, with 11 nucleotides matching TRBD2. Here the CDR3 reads CASTQLAGASDTQYF. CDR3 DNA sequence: TGTGCCAGCACTCAACTAGCGGGAGCATCAGATACGCAGTATTTT.